This T cell receptor (beta chain) emerged from a study of shared clonotypes between healthy human individuals. Study context: Per donor, three plates held CD4 naive cells, three held CD4 memory, two held CD8 naive and one held CD8 memory.

There were no recent acute infections or vaccinations among the donors, who were healthy HIV-negative adults. Measured with immunoSEQ multiplex PCR; TCRdb has only the in-frame clones, and not every one. The profile covers around 700,000 clones, with 60% to 75% appearing a single time and around 2% taken by the ten largest. This sequence was found in a woman in her thirties in good health. Sequencing used memory CD4+ T cells sorted from blood. Subset of the sample: CD45RA-negative fraction.

The CDR3 sequence: CSVASWGDTEAFF. In nucleotides, the CDR3 is TGCAGCGTTGCGTCGTGGGGGGACACTGAAGCTTTCTTT. V is TRBV29-1 and J is TRBJ1-1; D possibly corresponds to TRBD1 (5 bases). This CDR3 spans 13 amino acids. Trimming took 4 bases from V and 3 from J, leaving 12 bases between them. The V gene's germline CDR1 is SQVTM and CDR2 ANQGSEA.